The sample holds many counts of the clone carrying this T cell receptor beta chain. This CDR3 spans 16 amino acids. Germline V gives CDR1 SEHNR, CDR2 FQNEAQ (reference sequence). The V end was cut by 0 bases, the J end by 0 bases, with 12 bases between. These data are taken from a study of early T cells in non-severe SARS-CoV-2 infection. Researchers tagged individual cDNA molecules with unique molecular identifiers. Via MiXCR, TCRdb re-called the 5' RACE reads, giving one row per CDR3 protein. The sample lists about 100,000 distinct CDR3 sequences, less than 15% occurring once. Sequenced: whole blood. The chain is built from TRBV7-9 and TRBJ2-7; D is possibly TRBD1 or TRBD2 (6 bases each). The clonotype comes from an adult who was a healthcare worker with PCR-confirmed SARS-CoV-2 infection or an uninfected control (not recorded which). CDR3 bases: TGTGCCAGCAGCTTAGCGTCCGGGGGCTCCTCCTACGAGCAGTACTTC. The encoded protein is CASSLASGGSSYEQYF.